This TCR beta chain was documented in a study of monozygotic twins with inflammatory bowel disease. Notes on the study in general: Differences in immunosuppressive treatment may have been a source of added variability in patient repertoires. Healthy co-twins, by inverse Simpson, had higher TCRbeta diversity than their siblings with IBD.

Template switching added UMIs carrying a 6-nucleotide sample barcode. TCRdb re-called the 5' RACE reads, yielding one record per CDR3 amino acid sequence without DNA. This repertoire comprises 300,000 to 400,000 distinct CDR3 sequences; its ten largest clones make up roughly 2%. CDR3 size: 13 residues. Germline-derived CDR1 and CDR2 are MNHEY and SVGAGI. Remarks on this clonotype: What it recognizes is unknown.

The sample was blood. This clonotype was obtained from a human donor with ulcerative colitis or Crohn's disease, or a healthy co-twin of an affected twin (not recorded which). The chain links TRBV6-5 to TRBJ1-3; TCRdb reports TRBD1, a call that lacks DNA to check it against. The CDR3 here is CASTGWSGNTIYF.